The 29 T cell receptor beta chains presented below share a single source sample, sequenced in a study of cytomegalovirus exposure and HLA in healthy donors. PCR involved 60 Vbeta and 13 Jbeta primers. Clones were sequenced by immunoSEQ multiplex PCR, and TCRdb holds only the in-frame ones, with some missing. The profile shows roughly 160,000 clones, 80% of them singletons. Sequenced: PBMCs. The receptors originated from a man younger than 45 in good health and CMV-seronegative.

With respect to this clone: A junction boundary mismatches the germline segment, possibly from a read error. The chain couples TRBV7-9 to TRBJ1-6; TRBD1 is a possible D gene (5 bases). The CDR3 length is 18 residues. Germline V gene lookup returns CDR1 SEHNR and CDR2 FQNEAQ (reference sequence). The CDR3: CSSSSPMGGESDNSPLHF. CDR3 nucleotide sequence: TGTTCCAGCAGCTCCCCTATGGGAGGGGAAAGCGATAATTCACCCCTCCACTTT.

The genes are TRBV30 and TRBJ1-6; maybe TRBD1 (6 bases). In germline, CDR1 is GTSNPN, CDR2 SVGIG (reference sequence). The CDR3 consists of 14 residues. Trimming pared 5 bases from V and 2 bases from J, leaving 10 bases between. The CDR3 DNA follows: TGTGCCTGGGTGGACAGCGCCTATAATTCACCCCTCCACTTT. Translation gives CAWVDSAYNSPLHF.

The chain links TRBV6-5 to TRBJ2-1; 11 nucleotides match TRBD2. The germline gives CDR1 MNHEY, CDR2 SVGAGI. This CDR3 comprises 16 residues. V gave up 0 bases and J gave up 4 bases; unmatched junction bases: 2. CDR3 bases: TGTGCCAGCAGTTACTCGGGGACTAGCGGTTACAATGAGCAGTTCTTC. This gives the protein CASSYSGTSGYNEQFF.

This clone has just a few counts. The chain recombines TRBV28 with TRBJ1-3, with D possibly matching TRBD1 (6 bases). Trimming shortened V by 1 base and J by 3 bases, and 10 bases separated the two germline ends. Germline CDR1 MDHEN, CDR2 SYDVKM. The CDR3 consists of 15 residues. CDR3 bases: TGTGCCAGCAGTTTATACAGGGTTTTTGGAAACACCATATATTTT. Translation gives CASSLYRVFGNTIYF.

The table lists this clone with a few counts. The genes are TRBV6-5 and TRBJ2-1; the match to TRBD1 covers 8 bases. Germline V CDR1 and CDR2: MNHEY, SVGAGI. Losses at the gene ends were 4 bases for V and 3 bases for J; bases not matched to a gene: 8. The CDR3 spans 16 residues. The CDR3 loop is CASSSGQGEFYNEQFF. In DNA form, the CDR3 reads TGTGCCAGCAGTTCCGGACAGGGTGAATTCTACAATGAGCAGTTCTTC.

J is TRBJ2-1 and V is TRBV7-2, with 9 nucleotides matching TRBD1. Trimming removed 5 bases from V and 16 bases from J; junction bases left unmatched: 18. Germline V gene lookup returns CDR1 SGHTA and CDR2 FQGNSA. The CDR3 is 15 residues long. The DNA of the CDR3 is TGTGCCAGCAGCCTATCACAGGGGGCTCTACTGGGTACCTTCTTC. It yields the protein CASSLSQGALLGTFF. Full variable domain (missing parts from reference TRBV7-2 and TRBJ2-1): GAGVSQSPSNKVTEKGKDVELRCDPISGHTALYWYRQSLGQGLEFLIYFQGNSAPDKSGLPSDRFSAERTGGSVSTLTIQRTQQEDSAVYLCASSLSQGALLGTFFGPGTRLTVL.

There are a few counts of this clone. This chain uses TRBV19 with TRBJ1-5, with TRBD1 matching over 9 bases. Per germline, CDR1 LNHDA and CDR2 SQIVND (reference sequence). This CDR3 region has 13 residues. The V and J ends lost 10 bases and 6 bases, in that order; junction bases with no gene match: 7. The CDR3 region has the DNA TGTGCCACCCACAGGGGGCAAAGTCAGCCCCAGCATTTT. Translating it yields CATHRGQSQPQHF. Together with reference TRBV19 and TRBJ1-5, the CDR3 gives the full variable domain: DGGITQSPKYLFRKEGQNVTLSCEQNLNHDAMYWYRQDPGQGLRLIYYSQIVNDFQKGDIAEGYSVSREKKESFPLTVTSAQKNPTAFYLCATHRGQSQPQHFGDGTRLSIL.

Comments on this clone: Distinct nucleotide sequences in the sample also encode this CDR3. This chain uses TRBV19 with TRBJ2-1; D call uncertain. Germline CDR1 is LNHDA and CDR2 is SQIVND (reference sequence). CDR3 length: 12 amino acids. Trimming removed 3 bases at V and 6 bases at J, with 6 bases between. The CDR3: CASSIGRNEQFF. The CDR3 DNA is TGTGCCAGTAGTATTGGCCGCAATGAGCAGTTCTTC.

The CDR3 here is CASSLKMAGVLWETQYF. Written as DNA, the CDR3 is TGTGCCAGCAGCTTGAAGATGGCAGGGGTACTATGGGAGACCCAGTACTTC. The chain is built from TRBV5-6 and TRBJ2-5, with TRBD1 as a possible D gene (6 bases). V shed 1 base and J shed 5 bases, with 21 bases lying between them. CDR1 is SGHDT, CDR2 YYEEEE, per germline. This CDR3 has 17 amino acids.

The V gene is TRBV28, the J gene TRBJ1-5, with 7 nucleotides matching TRBD1. This CDR3 comprises 21 residues. V trimming: 5 bases; J trimming: 0 bases; junction bases outside the gene matches: 22. Germline V gene sequence: CDR1 MDHEN, CDR2 SYDVKM. In DNA form, the CDR3 reads TGTGCCAGCAGTCGGTCGGAGCGGGTTTACAGGGGAAGCTATAGCAATCAGCCCCAGCATTTT. It codes for CASSRSERVYRGSYSNQPQHF.

The V and J genes are TRBV7-3 and TRBJ2-3, with 8 bases matching TRBD2. With V trimmed by 3 bases and J by 1 base, 6 bases remained unmatched. Germline V CDR1 and CDR2: SGHTA, FQGTGA. This CDR3 spans 16 amino acids. The CDR3 sequence is CASSFSGGGGTDTQYF. DNA for the CDR3: TGTGCCAGCAGCTTCTCCGGGGGGGGTGGCACAGATACGCAGTATTTT.

This sequence joins TRBV27 and TRBJ2-3; maybe TRBD1 (5 bases). V lost 6 bases and J lost 0, with 10 bases in between. The CDR3 has 14 residues. Per the germline V gene, CDR1 is MNHEY and CDR2 is SMNVEV (reference sequence). This chain's CDR3 is CASRTDSSTDTQYF. As DNA, the CDR3 is TGTGCCAGCAGGACAGACTCTAGCACAGATACGCAGTATTTT.

The rearrangement links TRBV7-6 to TRBJ2-2; a possible D gene is TRBD1 (6 bases). The CDR3 is 15 amino acids. The germline V gene encodes CDR1 SGHVS and CDR2 FNYEAQ. Trimming pared 10 bases from V and 7 bases from J, leaving 22 bases between. The CDR3 loop reads CATAELGAQIGELFF. DNA of the CDR3: TGTGCCACGGCGGAGCTGGGGGCGCAGATCGGGGAGCTGTTTTTT.

The chain has TRBV6-6 and TRBJ1-5; TRBD1 aligns across 8 bases. With V trimmed by 6 bases and J by 7 bases, 11 bases remained unmatched. CDR1 and CDR2 (germline): MNHNY, SVGAGI (reference sequence). The CDR3 totals 15 residues. The CDR3: CASRSTGERGQPQHF. The CDR3 nucleotides are TGTGCCAGCAGGTCGACAGGGGAAAGAGGACAGCCCCAGCATTTT.

This clone showed up just once. The J gene is TRBJ1-3, the V gene TRBV30; possible D gene TRBD1, 5 bases. The CDR3 is made up of 14 amino acids. V was pared by 3 bases and J by 1 base, with 10 bases between. Germline V gene lookup returns CDR1 GTSNPN and CDR2 SVGIG (reference sequence). The CDR3 nucleotides are TGTGCCTGGAGAAGCAGGGAATCTGGAAACACCATATATTTT. Translation gives CAWRSRESGNTIYF.

The J gene is TRBJ1-3, the V gene TRBV28; no reliable D call. The CDR3 runs to 19 residues. Germline V gene lookup returns CDR1 MDHEN and CDR2 SYDVKM. The V end was cut by 5 bases, the J end by 4 bases, with 27 bases between. The CDR3: CASSTEQALRVGKGNTIYF. CDR3 DNA sequence: TGTGCCAGCAGTACGGAGCAGGCCCTTCGGGTCGGGAAGGGAAACACCATATATTTT. Full variable domain (remainder filled in from reference TRBV28 and TRBJ1-3): DVKVTQSSRYLVKRTGEKVFLECVQDMDHENMFWYRQDPGLGLRLIYFSYDVKMKEKGDIPEGYSVSREKKERFSLILESASTNQTSMYLCASSTEQALRVGKGNTIYFGEGSWLTVV.

This clone came up a few times. The chain has TRBV7-9 and TRBJ2-6; perhaps TRBD1 as D (6 bases). Germline-derived CDR1 and CDR2 are SEHNR and FQNEAQ (reference sequence). The CDR3 has 17 residues. Trimming removed 1 base from V and 3 bases from J, with 13 bases in between. The CDR3 sequence: CASSLEDSWVGANVLTF. The CDR3 bases are TGTGCCAGCAGCTTAGAGGACAGCTGGGTTGGGGCCAACGTCCTGACTTTC.

V is TRBV10-3 and J is TRBJ1-1; D unclear. Germline V gene sequence: CDR1 ENHRY, CDR2 SYGVKD. The CDR3 is 14 residues long. Trimming stripped 0 bases from V and 7 bases from J, with 12 bases between. The CDR3 protein is CAISESIFPGEAFF. The CDR3 DNA reads TGTGCCATCAGTGAGTCGATTTTTCCCGGTGAAGCTTTCTTT.

This clone was picked up a small number of times. The chain links TRBV11-2 to TRBJ2-7; D is perhaps TRBD2 (6 bases). The germline V gene has CDR1 SGHAT and CDR2 FQNNGV. The CDR3 runs 15 residues. Trimming cost V 5 bases and J 2 bases, with 16 bases left between them. DNA of the CDR3: TGTGCCAGCAGCCGGTTTGGGGGGTCGGCCTACGAGCAGTACTTC. As protein: CASSRFGGSAYEQYF.

The rearrangement uses TRBV5-1 and TRBJ2-5; 8 bases are shared with TRBD2. CDR1 and CDR2 from the germline V gene are SGHRS and YFSETQ. The CDR3 is 17 residues long. J lost 11 bases, V lost 4 bases, and 22 bases had no gene match. CDR3 nucleotide sequence: TGCGCCAGCAGCCCCCGAGTACCGGGACTAGGAAGGAAGGAGCAGTACTTC. Translated: CASSPRVPGLGRKEQYF. The full variable domain, rest sourced from reference TRBV5-1 and TRBJ2-5, is KAGVTQTPRYLIKTRGQQVTLSCSPISGHRSVSWYQQTPGQGLQFLFEYFSETQRNKGNFPGRFSGRQFSNSRSEMNVSTLELGDSALYLCASSPRVPGLGRKEQYFGPGTRLLVL.

The chain joins TRBV30 to TRBJ1-2; D not certain. V was clipped by 2 bases and J by 5 bases, with 12 bases between them. Looked up from germline, CDR1 is GTSNPN and CDR2 is SVGIG (reference sequence). CDR3 length: 13 residues. The CDR3 loop is CAWSSPPGYGYTF. The CDR3 nucleotides are TGTGCCTGGAGTTCCCCCCCAGGTTATGGCTACACCTTC.

The J gene is TRBJ2-3, the V gene TRBV7-9, with 13 bases aligning to TRBD2. After removal of 2 bases from V and 7 bases from J, the junction contained 9 bases not matched to a gene. Germline V gives CDR1 SEHNR, CDR2 FQNEAQ (reference sequence). The CDR3 is 17 amino acids. The CDR3 protein is CASSLPRTSGSGHTQYF. The CDR3 nucleotides read TGTGCCAGCAGCTTACCCCGGACTAGCGGGAGTGGTCATACGCAGTATTTT. The variable domain in full, completed from reference TRBV7-9 and TRBJ2-3, reads DTGVSQNPRHKITKRGQNVTFRCDPISEHNRLYWYRQTLGQGPEFLTYFQNEAQLEKSRLLSDRFSAERPKGSFSTLEIQRTEQGDSAMYLCASSLPRTSGSGHTQYFGPGTRLTVL.

The chain recombines TRBV23-1 with TRBJ2-7; TRBD1 might be the D (5 bases). TRBV23-1 counts as an open reading frame of uncertain function. With 8 bases removed from V and 3 bases from J, the gap between germline ends came to 14 bases. This CDR3 comprises 13 residues. The CDR3 region is CASFPGQGYEQYF. CDR3 coding DNA: TGCGCCAGCTTCCCTGGGCAGGGCTACGAGCAGTACTTC.

The count of this clone is one. The chain combines TRBV5-1 with TRBJ2-3; 8 bases are shared with TRBD1. Germline assignment: CDR1 SGHRS and CDR2 YFSETQ. V gave up 4 bases and J gave up 3 bases; unmatched junction bases: 4. The CDR3 loop spans 14 amino acids. The CDR3 DNA reads as TGCGCCAGCAGCCTCCGGACAGGGACAGATACGCAGTATTTT. Residues: CASSLRTGTDTQYF.

Points on this clone: Relative to the germline gene, one junction end is altered; a read error may explain this. The chain links TRBV7-9 to TRBJ2-7; 7 bases align to TRBD1. The CDR3 is made up of 12 amino acids. Per the germline V gene, CDR1 is SEHNR and CDR2 is FQNEAQ (reference sequence). This chain's CDR3 is CSSSARGYEQYF. CDR3 nucleotides: TGTTCCAGCAGCGCCAGGGGGTACGAGCAGTACTTC.

The rearrangement uses TRBV28 and TRBJ1-1; D is ambiguous. Germline V gene lookup returns CDR1 MDHEN and CDR2 SYDVKM. The germline V and J ends were trimmed by 1 base and 1 base, with 7 bases remaining between them. CDR3 length: 14 residues. The CDR3 DNA follows: TGTGCCAGCAGTTTATTTTTTAGGAACACTGAAGCTTTCTTT. Translating it yields CASSLFFRNTEAFF.

The chain recombines TRBV5-1 with TRBJ2-1; TRBD2 matches 13 bases. The CDR3 covers 15 residues. V shed 4 bases, J shed 8 bases, and the junction held 6 bases outside the gene matches. Germline CDR1 SGHRS, CDR2 YFSETQ. This CDR3 is CASSPGLAGEDEQFF. In DNA form, the CDR3 reads TGCGCCAGCAGCCCTGGACTAGCGGGAGAAGATGAGCAGTTCTTC.

The chain uses TRBV9 and TRBJ1-2; 8 bases align to TRBD1. CDR1 SGDLS and CDR2 YYNGEE come from the germline V gene. J lost 4 bases, V lost 3 bases, and 2 bases had no gene match. This CDR3 is 13 amino acids long. This chain's CDR3 is CASSGGQGYGYTF. CDR3 in DNA: TGTGCCAGCAGCGGTGGACAGGGCTATGGCTACACCTTC.

V usage is TRBV6-5 and J usage is TRBJ2-7, with no clear D. Trimming took 7 bases from V and 3 from J, leaving 13 bases between them. The CDR3 loop spans 13 amino acids. The germline V gene has CDR1 MNHEY and CDR2 SVGAGI. Here the CDR3 DNA reads TGTGCCAGCAAAAATCCCGCAGACTACGAGCAGTACTTC. Translating gives CASKNPADYEQYF.